The rows below give T cell receptor beta chains drawn from one sample of a study of blood T cells in healthy people across ages. One entry per CDR3 protein results from TCRdb running MiXCR on the 5' RACE reads. The table has roughly 680,000 distinct CDR3 sequences, approximately 21% seen once. Sequenced input: blood. The source is a man between 65 and 85 years old in good health. The CDR3 runs from the conserved cysteine through the conserved F or W. The D gene is left open where the match is weak. Size is omitted from some rows. Given values are once, few, many or a class for expanded clones.

D	V	J	size	DNA	CDR3
TRBD1	TRBV2	TRBJ2-2	-	TGTGCCAGCAGAGTGGGACAGGGTAACACCGGGGAGCTGTTTTTT	CASRVGQGNTGELFF
TRBD1	TRBV7-2	TRBJ2-1	few	TGTGCCAGCAGCTTCCTCCCCGGGACAGGGGGCATCAATGAGCAGTTCTTC	CASSFLPGTGGINEQFF
-	TRBV2	TRBJ1-1	-	TGTGCCAGCAGTGAATACCTGAACACTGAAGCTTTCTTT	CASSEYLNTEAFF
TRBD2	TRBV20-1	TRBJ2-5	-	TGCAGTGCTCAGGGACTAGCGGGAGAAGAGACCCAGTACTTC	CSAQGLAGEETQYF
TRBD2	TRBV28	TRBJ2-1	few	TGTGCCAGCAGTTTCCCGGCGGGAGCGGGAGGTTATGAGCAGTTCTTC	CASSFPAGAGGYEQFF
-	TRBV7-8	TRBJ2-1	many	TGTGCCAGCAGCTTGGCGGAGCACAATGAGCAGTTCTTC	CASSLAEHNEQFF
TRBD1	TRBV6-1	TRBJ1-5	-	TGTGCCAGCAGTGGGACAGGCGATCGACCCCAGCATTTT	CASSGTGDRPQHF
TRBD2	TRBV5-5	TRBJ2-1	few	TGTGCCAGCAGCCCAGCTAGCGGGAGTTACAATGAGCAGTTCTTC	CASSPASGSYNEQFF
TRBD2	TRBV5-1	TRBJ2-1	-	TGCGCCAGCAGCTTTGCCGCTCTAGCGGACCCATACAATGAGCAGTTCTTC	CASSFAALADPYNEQFF
TRBD2	TRBV20-1	TRBJ2-5	-	TGCAGTGCTAGAGACGGGAGGGCTTGGACCCAGTACTTC	CSARDGRAWTQYF
TRBD2	TRBV9	TRBJ2-5	-	TGTGCCAGCAGCATGGGACTACCTGAAGAGACCCAGTACTTC	CASSMGLPEETQYF
-	TRBV19	TRBJ1-4	few	TGTGCCAGTACCTCCGGGACTGCGTATGAAAAACTGTTTTTT	CASTSGTAYEKLFF
-	TRBV4-2	TRBJ1-1	-	TGTGCCGGAAATTGGGGGATCACTGAAGCTTTCTTT	CAGNWGITEAFF
-	TRBV7-9	TRBJ2-3	-	TGTGCCAGCAGCTATCCCCTAGATTCAGATACGCAGTATTTT	CASSYPLDSDTQYF
TRBD1	TRBV12-3/TRBV12-4	TRBJ2-1	few	TGTGCCAGCAGTTTCGGACAGGGTTTTCGCAATGAGCAGTTCTTC	CASSFGQGFRNEQFF
-	TRBV2	TRBJ2-7	-	TGTGCCAGCAAGAGAACCTACCTGTGGGAGCAGTACTTC	CASKRTYLWEQYF
TRBD2	TRBV9	TRBJ2-5	once	TGTGCCAGCAGCTTAAACCTAGCGGGAGGGCCGGATACTGAGCAGCTCTTC	CASSLNLAGGPDTEQLF
-	TRBV4-2	TRBJ2-7	few	TGTGCCAGCAGCCAATTAAACGAGCAGTACTTC	CASSQLNEQYF
-	TRBV28	TRBJ2-3	-	TGTGCCAGCAGTTTAGAGGGTCGGCCGGGGACTAGCACAGATACGCAGTATTTT	CASSLEGRPGTSTDTQYF